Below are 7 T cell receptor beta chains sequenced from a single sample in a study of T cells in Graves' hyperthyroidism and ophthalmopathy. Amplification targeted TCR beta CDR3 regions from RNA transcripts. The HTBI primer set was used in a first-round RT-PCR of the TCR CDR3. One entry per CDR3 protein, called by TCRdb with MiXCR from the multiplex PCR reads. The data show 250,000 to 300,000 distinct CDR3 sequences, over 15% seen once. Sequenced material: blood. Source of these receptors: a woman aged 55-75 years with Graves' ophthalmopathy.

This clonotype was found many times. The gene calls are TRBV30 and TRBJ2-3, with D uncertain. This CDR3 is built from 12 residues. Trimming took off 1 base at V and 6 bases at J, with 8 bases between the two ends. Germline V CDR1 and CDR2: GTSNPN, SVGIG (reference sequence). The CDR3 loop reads CAWSAGVDTQYF. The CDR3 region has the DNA TGTGCCTGGAGTGCGGGCGTGGATACGCAGTATTTT.

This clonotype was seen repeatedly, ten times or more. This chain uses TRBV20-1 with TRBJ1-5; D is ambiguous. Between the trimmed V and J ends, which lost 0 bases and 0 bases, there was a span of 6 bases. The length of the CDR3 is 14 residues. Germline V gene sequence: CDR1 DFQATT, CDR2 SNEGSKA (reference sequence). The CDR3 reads CSARDMNSNQPQHF. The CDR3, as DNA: TGCAGTGCTAGAGATATGAATAGCAATCAGCCCCAGCATTTT.

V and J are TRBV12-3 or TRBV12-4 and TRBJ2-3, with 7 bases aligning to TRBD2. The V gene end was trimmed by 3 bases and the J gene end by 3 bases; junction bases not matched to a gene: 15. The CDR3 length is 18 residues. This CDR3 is CASSFVMGGNIGTDTQYF. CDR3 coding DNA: TGTGCCAGCAGTTTCGTGATGGGGGGGAATATAGGGACAGATACGCAGTATTTT.

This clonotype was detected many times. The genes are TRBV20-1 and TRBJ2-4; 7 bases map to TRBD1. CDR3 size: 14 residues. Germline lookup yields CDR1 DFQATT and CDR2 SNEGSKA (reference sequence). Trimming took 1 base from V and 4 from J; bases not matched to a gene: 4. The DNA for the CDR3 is TGCAGTGCTAGAGTTACGGGACAGAAAAACATTCAGTACTTC. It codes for CSARVTGQKNIQYF.

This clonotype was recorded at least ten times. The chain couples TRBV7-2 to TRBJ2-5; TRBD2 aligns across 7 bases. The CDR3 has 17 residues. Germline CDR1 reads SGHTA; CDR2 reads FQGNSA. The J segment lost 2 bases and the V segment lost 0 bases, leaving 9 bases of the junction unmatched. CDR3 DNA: TGTGCCAGCAGCTTAGCCTCTTGGGGTAGCGGGCAAGAGACCCAGTACTTC. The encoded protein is CASSLASWGSGQETQYF.

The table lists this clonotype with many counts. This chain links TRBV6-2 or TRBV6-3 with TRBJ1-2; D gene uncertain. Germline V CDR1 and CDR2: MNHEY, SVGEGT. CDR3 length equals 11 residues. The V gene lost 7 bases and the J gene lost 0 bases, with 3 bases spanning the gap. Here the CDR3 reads CASKANYGYTF. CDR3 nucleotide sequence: TGTGCCAGCAAGGCTAACTATGGCTACACCTTC.

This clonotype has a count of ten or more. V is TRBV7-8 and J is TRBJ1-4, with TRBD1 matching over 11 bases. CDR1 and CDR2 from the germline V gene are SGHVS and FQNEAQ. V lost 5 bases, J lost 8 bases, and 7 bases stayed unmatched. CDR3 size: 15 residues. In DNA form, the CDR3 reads TGTGCCAGCAGCCCCCGGACAGGGGGCTTGGAAAAACTGTTTTTT. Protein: CASSPRTGGLEKLFF.